This T cell receptor (beta chain) derives from a study of CD8+ T cells in alopecia areata. Treatment specified: oral pan-JAK inhibitor, 5-10 mg twice daily. This clone has just a few counts. Extracted RNA was reverse transcribed, and the resulting cDNA served as sequencing template. Sequenced by immunoSEQ multiplex PCR; TCRdb stores in-frame clones only, minus some. The top ten clones hold 16% of a sample with 95,000 to 100,000 clones, approximately 63% of them seen once. Per the germline V gene, CDR1 is SEHNR and CDR2 is FQNEAQ (reference sequence). Trimming cost V 5 bases and J 8 bases, with 15 bases left between them. This CDR3 has 14 amino acids.

The receptor was isolated from a human donor with alopecia areata. The chain couples TRBV7-9 to TRBJ1-4; D might be TRBD1 (5 bases). The source was CD8+ T cells sorted from blood, collected at approximately week 60, from a patient treated with tofacitinib. In nucleotides, the CDR3 is TGTGCCAGCAGCCCCCGCGGGGGTGCGGAAAAACTGTTTTTT. The encoded protein is CASSPRGGAEKLFF. Filled out from reference TRBV7-9 and TRBJ1-4, the complete variable domain reads DTGVSQNPRHKITKRGQNVTFRCDPISEHNRLYWYRQTLGQGPEFLTYFQNEAQLEKSRLLSDRFSAERPKGSFSTLEIQRTEQGDSAMYLCASSPRGGAEKLFFGSGTQLSVL.